This T cell receptor (beta chain) was recovered during a study of T cells in Graves' hyperthyroidism and ophthalmopathy. The germline V gene encodes CDR1 SEHNR and CDR2 FQNEAQ (reference sequence). This CDR3 region has 13 residues. V was cut by 5 bases and J by 6 bases, with 13 bases left in between. The CDR3 regions of TCR beta were amplified from RNA transcripts. The TCR CDR3 first-round RT-PCR relied on the HTBI primer set. TCRdb re-called the multiplex PCR reads through MiXCR, storing one row per CDR3 protein. The data contain roughly 650,000 distinct CDR3 sequences, 15% to 20% of them singletons.

This clonotype originated in a woman aged 40-49 years with Graves' ophthalmopathy. Sequenced input: blood. This chain links TRBV7-9 with TRBJ1-2; D gene uncertain. The CDR3, as DNA: TGTGCCAGCAGCCAAGGGTCGGCGAATGGCTACACCTTC. Its protein is CASSQGSANGYTF.